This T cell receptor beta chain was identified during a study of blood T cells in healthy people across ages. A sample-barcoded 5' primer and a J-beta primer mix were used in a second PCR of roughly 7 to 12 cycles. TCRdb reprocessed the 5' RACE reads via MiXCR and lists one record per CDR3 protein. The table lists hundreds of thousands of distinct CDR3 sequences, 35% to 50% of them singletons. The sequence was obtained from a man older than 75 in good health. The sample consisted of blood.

The CDR3 sequence: CSAISGRGTDTQYF. CDR3 bases: TGCAGTGCCATTAGCGGGAGAGGTACAGATACGCAGTATTTT. This sequence joins TRBV20-1 and TRBJ2-3; the match to TRBD2 covers 9 bases. CDR3 length equals 14 residues. Trimming cost V 6 bases and J 3 bases; bases outside gene matches: 7. Germline CDR1 and CDR2: DFQATT and SNEGSKA (reference sequence).